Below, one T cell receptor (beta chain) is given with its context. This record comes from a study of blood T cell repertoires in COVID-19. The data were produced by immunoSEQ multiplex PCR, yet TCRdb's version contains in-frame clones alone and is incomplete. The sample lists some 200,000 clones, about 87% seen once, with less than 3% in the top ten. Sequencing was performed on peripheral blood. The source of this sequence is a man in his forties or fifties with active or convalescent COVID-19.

In DNA form, the CDR3 reads TGCGCCAGCAGCCCCCTAGCGGGGGGTTACAATGAGCAGTTCTTC. Its protein is CASSPLAGGYNEQFF. This chain joins TRBV4-3 and TRBJ2-1; 11 nucleotides line up with TRBD2. Germline V gene lookup returns CDR1 LGHNA and CDR2 YSLEER. The CDR3 is 15 amino acids. J gave up 4 bases and V 4 bases, and 3 bases lay outside the gene matches.